Listed here are 6 T cell receptor beta chains from one sample, sequenced in a study of blood T cell repertoires in COVID-19. The method was immunoSEQ multiplex PCR; TCRdb's version includes in-frame clones alone and lacks a portion of them. The table lists fewer than 150,000 clones, roughly 79% of them singletons. Sequencing was carried out using peripheral blood. Receptors were obtained from a man aged 80 or over with acute or convalescent COVID-19.

This rearrangement joins TRBV11-2 to TRBJ2-7; perhaps TRBD1 as D (5 bases). The CDR3 runs 14 residues. In germline, CDR1 is SGHAT, CDR2 FQNNGV. The V end was cut by 3 bases, the J end by 3 bases, with 12 bases between. This CDR3 reads CASSFLRGYYEQYF. CDR3 bases: TGTGCCAGCAGCTTCCTTAGGGGCTACTACGAGCAGTACTTC.

The rearrangement links TRBV5-8 to TRBJ2-7, with 8 bases fitting TRBD1. From germline, CDR1 is SGHTS and CDR2 YDEGEE. V lost 0 bases, J lost 9 bases, and 5 bases stayed unmatched. This CDR3 spans 13 amino acids. The CDR3 DNA sequence: TGTGCCAGCAGCTTGGGGACAGGGTCTTGGCAGTACTTC. This sequence encodes CASSLGTGSWQYF.

V gene TRBV18 combines with J gene TRBJ2-2; the match to TRBD1 covers 9 bases. The germline V gene has CDR1 KGHSH and CDR2 LQKENI. With V trimmed by 4 bases and J by 5 bases, 5 bases remained unmatched. The CDR3 has 15 amino acids. CDR3: CASSLGQGTTGELFF. DNA for the CDR3: TGTGCCAGCTCACTCGGACAGGGGACGACCGGGGAGCTGTTTTTT.

This clone is a singleton in its sample. The chain uses TRBV18 and TRBJ2-2; TRBD2 aligns across 12 bases. Trimming at V came to 0 bases and at J to 4 bases, leaving 0 bases not matched to a gene. CDR1 is KGHSH, CDR2 LQKENI, per germline. This CDR3 has 16 amino acids. In nucleotides, the CDR3 is TGTGCCAGCTCACCACCACTAGCGGGGGGCACCGGGGAGCTGTTTTTT. Translated, it gives CASSPPLAGGTGELFF.

The rearrangement uses TRBV3-1 (or the pseudogene TRBV3-2) and TRBJ1-2; 10 bases are shared with TRBD1. CDR1 is LGHDT and CDR2 is YNNKEL in the germline V gene (reference sequence). V lost 4 bases and J lost 5; bases outside the gene matches: 7. This CDR3 is 15 amino acids long. DNA of the CDR3: TGTGCCAGCAGCCTTCGGGACAGGGGATTGTATGGCTACACCTTC. Protein sequence: CASSLRDRGLYGYTF.

This clone was observed a handful of times. The V and J genes are TRBV2 and TRBJ1-5; D gene uncertain. The CDR3 covers 13 residues. Between the trimmed V and J ends, which lost 4 bases and 4 bases, there was a span of 8 bases. CDR1 is SNHLY, CDR2 FYNNEI, per germline. Written as DNA, the CDR3 is TGTGCCAGCAGTGGCGGGGAAAATCAGCCCCAGCATTTT. This sequence encodes CASSGGENQPQHF.